The subject of this entry is one T cell receptor beta chain. This clonotype was counted ten times or more. The clone's antigen remains unknown. No base-level quality is on record; no much larger clone is a single base apart. This sample was included in a study of CD8 T cells in ankylosing spondylitis listed by TCRdb under 2017. Describing the broader study: To find TCR variants linked to disease, the study profiled T cell receptor beta repertoires in ankylosing spondylitis patients and healthy donors. The full study cohort comprised about 23 ankylosing spondylitis patients and roughly 110 healthy donors. Samples of peripheral blood were taken, and for ankylosing spondylitis patients, synovial fluid was collected as well.

What the study reported, not specific to this receptor: Some motif variants had previously been reported in the synovial fluid and blood of reactive arthritis patients, which suggests shared mechanisms of disease initiation. In peripheral blood, the disease-linked clones were found at relatively low frequencies and had a CD8+ phenotype. Blood from ankylosing spondylitis patients appeared to be characterized by a TCR beta motif made up of 8 or 9 highly homologous amino acid variants. Significant enrichment of the disease-linked clones was reported in matched synovial fluid samples from ankylosing spondylitis patients.

The instrument was an Illumina HiSeq 2500. Quantitative 5'-RACE with molecular barcodes was used to prepare TCR beta libraries. The original methods were these. A new computational method based on a probabilistic model of VDJ rearrangement was used to identify disease-linked TCR variants. Through fastp at Q25 and MiXCR, TCRdb rebuilt clones from the public reads, retaining in-frame beta chains. Every entry covers one CDR3 protein and lists the most common genes and DNA from its rows. The V and J calls follow TCRdb's processing rather than the paper's. This sample gives under 150,000 distinct CDR3 sequences in total; approximately 9.9% of them show up just once. The top ten constitute approximately 3.5% of the sample. The receptor comes from a male donor with ankylosing spondylitis or in good health (not recorded which). The source material was blood, either unsorted or a sorted T cell fraction (not recorded which).

The encoded CDR3 is CSAGPGTSAYEQYF. Here is the DNA: TGCAGCGCCGGTCCCGGGACTAGCGCATACGAGCAGTACTTC. The sequence is built from TRBV29-1 and TRBJ2-7; 10 bases in the middle match TRBD2. Relative to germline, V is missing 7 bases and J is missing 4 bases, with 10 bases of the junction outside any gene match. For CDR1 and CDR2, the germline V gene lists SQVTM and ANQGSEA. The CDR3, from cysteine to phenylalanine, totals 14 residues. The entry retains the CDR3 DNA only, 42 bases that are in frame from base 1.